Reported below is one TCR beta chain. V shed 4 bases and J shed 4 bases, with 5 bases lying between them. The CDR3 totals 12 residues. From germline, CDR1 is MNHNS and CDR2 SASEGT. The entry originates in a study of cytomegalovirus exposure and HLA in healthy donors. The primer mix had 60 Vbeta and 13 Jbeta primers. Assay: immunoSEQ multiplex PCR; the TCRdb copy retains only in-frame clones and omits some. The data show roughly 250,000 clones, about four fifths seen once. The specimen was PBMCs. The chain carries TRBV6-1 and TRBJ2-1, with unresolved D. The clonotype originates from a woman aged 35 to 49 in good health and CMV-seropositive. DNA for the CDR3: TGTGCCAGCAGTGGGGCTTACAATGAGCAGTTCTTC. It encodes CASSGAYNEQFF.